What follows are 22 T cell receptor beta chains derived from one specimen sequenced in a study of OX40 agonist ivuxolimab in advanced cancers. Assay used: immunoSEQ multiplex PCR; TCRdb lists only in-frame clones, some missing. The sample contains over 9,000 clones, 60% to 85% of which appear only once. The material was CD4+ or CD8+ T cells sorted from blood, obtained in a trial of the OX40 agonist ivuxolimab. The receptor set was obtained from an adult with an advanced solid tumor such as melanoma, head and neck, liver or kidney cancer.

The J gene is TRBJ1-2, the V gene TRBV6-5; the D is unclear. The germline V gene encodes CDR1 MNHEY and CDR2 SVGAGI. The CDR3 runs to 16 residues. Trimming left V 4 bases short and J 0 bases short, with 15 bases between. CDR3 coding DNA: TGTGCCAGCAGTTCGTTCTCCCATCACCCTAACTATGGCTACACCTTC. Protein: CASSSFSHHPNYGYTF.

This clone came up a few times. The chain couples TRBV7-3 to TRBJ2-5, with TRBD2 as a possible D gene (6 bases). Germline CDR1 and CDR2: SGHTA and FQGTGA. V was clipped by 5 bases and J by 2 bases, with 15 bases between them. CDR3 size: 15 residues. The CDR3 here is CASSPNGGTQETQYF. The CDR3 coding sequence is TGTGCCAGCAGCCCCAACGGCGGGACTCAAGAGACCCAGTACTTC.

CDR3 nucleotides: TGTGCCATCAGTGAAGTGGGGGAGGGAGGGAACACTGAAGCTTTCTTT. Its protein is CAISEVGEGGNTEAFF. The J gene is TRBJ1-1, the V gene TRBV10-3; the D gene is possibly TRBD1 (5 bases). Per germline, CDR1 ENHRY and CDR2 SYGVKD. The CDR3 totals 16 residues. V shed 3 bases and J shed 1 base, with 15 bases lying between them.

J is TRBJ2-1 and V is TRBV15, with TRBD2 matching over 8 bases. After removal of 4 bases from V and 0 bases from J, the junction contained 2 bases not matched to a gene. The CDR3 runs to 15 residues. From germline, CDR1 is LNHNV and CDR2 YYDKDF (reference sequence). CDR3 residues: CATSKRENSYNEQFF. The CDR3 bases are TGTGCCACCAGCAAGCGGGAGAACTCCTACAATGAGCAGTTCTTC. Supplemented by reference TRBV15 and TRBJ2-1, the full variable domain reads DAMVIQNPRYQVTQFGKPVTLSCSQTLNHNVMYWYQQKSSQAPKLLFHYYDKDFNNEADTPDNFQSRRPNTSFCFLDIRSPGLGDTAMYLCATSKRENSYNEQFFGPGTRLTVL.

The chain couples TRBV19 to TRBJ1-2; D might be TRBD1 (6 bases). Between the trimmed V and J ends, which lost 2 bases and 4 bases, there was a span of 11 bases. The CDR3 length is 14 residues. Germline V CDR1 and CDR2: LNHDA, SQIVND (reference sequence). CDR3: CASSITGPAYGYTF. The CDR3 DNA reads TGTGCCAGTAGTATAACAGGGCCGGCCTATGGCTACACCTTC.

This clone occurred once. The V call is TRBV19, the J call TRBJ1-1; D uncertain. Trimming shortened V by 5 bases and J by 1 base, and 5 bases separated the two germline ends. The length of the CDR3 is 12 residues. Germline V gene sequence: CDR1 LNHDA, CDR2 SQIVND (reference sequence). CDR3: CASSVANTEAFF. In DNA form, the CDR3 reads TGTGCCAGTAGTGTCGCGAACACTGAAGCTTTCTTT.

This clone appeared once. This chain links TRBV20-1 with TRBJ2-7; D ambiguous. V was cut by 5 bases and J by 1 base, with 6 bases left in between. The germline V gene has CDR1 DFQATT and CDR2 SNEGSKA (reference sequence). This CDR3 region has 11 residues. The CDR3 region has the DNA TGCAGTGCTGGCGGTTCCTACGAGCAGTACTTC. It encodes CSAGGSYEQYF.

V and J are TRBV13 and TRBJ2-3; D is ambiguous. The ends were cut back, 2 bases at V and 0 bases at J, with 6 bases in the middle. CDR3 size: 14 residues. Germline V gene sequence: CDR1 PRHDT, CDR2 FYEKMQ (reference sequence). Here the CDR3 reads CASSLSPSTDTQYF. The CDR3 DNA reads as TGTGCCAGCAGCTTATCTCCGAGCACAGATACGCAGTATTTT.

The chain joins TRBV6-4 to TRBJ2-3, with TRBD2 matching 9 bases. With 2 bases clipped from V and 0 bases from J, the junction kept 3 bases outside the gene matches. Germline lookup yields CDR1 MRHNA and CDR2 SNTAGT. This CDR3 has 16 residues. The DNA of the CDR3 is TGTGCCAGCAGTGACGCCGGGACTAGCAGCACAGATACGCAGTATTTT. Translating it yields CASSDAGTSSTDTQYF.

The chain combines TRBV12-5 with TRBJ2-7; no definite D call. Trimming removed 1 base from V and 2 bases from J, with 3 bases in between. There are 12 residues in the CDR3. The germline CDR1 and CDR2 sequences are LGHNT and FRNRAP. The CDR3 loop is CASGLGPYEQYF. The CDR3 DNA reads TGTGCTAGTGGTTTGGGACCCTACGAGCAGTACTTC.

The chain is built from TRBV7-9 and TRBJ1-5; a weak D match, TRBD1 (5 bases). The CDR3 runs to 14 residues. The germline V and J ends were trimmed by 1 base and 4 bases, with 8 bases remaining between them. Germline-derived CDR1 and CDR2 are SEHNR and FQNEAQ (reference sequence). The CDR3: CASSLGGTNQPQHF. CDR3 DNA: TGTGCCAGCAGCTTAGGGGGGACTAATCAGCCCCAGCATTTT.

The V gene is TRBV6-5, the J gene TRBJ1-2; 8 bases align to TRBD1. The CDR3 length is 14 residues. CDR1 is MNHEY and CDR2 is SVGAGI in the germline V gene. The junction had 10 bases not matched to a gene; V was cut back by 10 bases and J by 3 bases. Written as DNA, the CDR3 is TGTGCCACCCGGTCAACCAGGGGGCACTATGGCTACACCTTC. This sequence encodes CATRSTRGHYGYTF.

This clone appeared a single time. V usage is TRBV7-3 and J usage is TRBJ2-3; 11 positions agree with TRBD2. With 3 bases clipped from V and 3 bases from J, the junction kept 5 bases outside the gene matches. Germline V CDR1 and CDR2: SGHTA, FQGTGA. The CDR3 is made up of 16 amino acids. DNA for the CDR3: TGTGCCAGCAGCTTGATCCGGACTAGCGGGACAGATACGCAGTATTTT. Encoded protein: CASSLIRTSGTDTQYF.

The chain combines TRBV15 with TRBJ2-1; TRBD2 matches 14 bases. Trimming at V came to 0 bases and at J to 4 bases, leaving 2 bases not matched to a gene. Looked up from germline, CDR1 is LNHNV and CDR2 is YYDKDF (reference sequence). The CDR3 runs 17 residues. The CDR3 reads CATSREGLAGVYNEQFF. Written as DNA, the CDR3 is TGTGCCACCAGCAGAGAGGGACTAGCGGGAGTATACAATGAGCAGTTCTTC.

The V and J genes are TRBV5-4 and TRBJ1-2, with D maybe TRBD1 (5 bases). The CDR3 spans 15 residues. Germline values: CDR1 SGHNT, CDR2 YYREEE (reference sequence). The ends were cut back, 4 bases at V and 8 bases at J, with 21 bases in the middle. In DNA form, the CDR3 reads TGTGCCAGCAGCCAAGAAGGGGCCCCTGTGGGAGGCTACACCTTC. It encodes CASSQEGAPVGGYTF. Together with reference TRBV5-4 and TRBJ1-2, the CDR3 gives the full variable domain: ETGVTQSPTHLIKTRGQQVTLRCSSQSGHNTVSWYQQALGQGPQFIFQYYREEENGRGNFPPRFSGLQFPNYSSELNVNALELDDSALYLCASSQEGAPVGGYTFGSGTRLTVV.

V and J are TRBV7-9 and TRBJ1-6; weak D call: TRBD1 (5 bases). Germline values: CDR1 SEHNR, CDR2 FQNEAQ (reference sequence). V lost 2 bases and J lost 12, with 11 bases in between. The CDR3 covers 13 residues. The CDR3 sequence: CASSLPAQGPLHF. CDR3 in DNA: TGTGCCAGCAGCTTACCGGCCCAGGGACCCCTCCACTTT.

V gene TRBV7-7 combines with J gene TRBJ2-5; TRBD2 aligns across 7 bases. The CDR3 contains 14 residues. CDR1 is SSHAT and CDR2 is FNYEAQ in the germline V gene (reference sequence). J gave up 2 bases and V 5 bases, and 5 bases lay outside the gene matches. The CDR3: CASSAGTTQETQYF. The DNA of the CDR3 is TGTGCCAGCAGCGCCGGGACTACGCAAGAGACCCAGTACTTC.

This chain links TRBV2 with TRBJ2-7, with 8 bases lining up with TRBD1. Germline V gives CDR1 SNHLY, CDR2 FYNNEI. The CDR3 covers 13 residues. Germline trimming cut 6 bases from V and 3 bases from J; bases unmatched to any gene: 4. This chain's CDR3 is CASSGTGLYEQYF. CDR3 in DNA: TGTGCCAGCAGCGGGACAGGCCTCTACGAGCAGTACTTC.

The chain carries TRBV6-4 and TRBJ2-1; D perhaps matches TRBD2 (6 bases). Per the germline V gene, CDR1 is MRHNA and CDR2 is SNTAGT. CDR3 size: 13 residues. Trimming took off 6 bases at V and 10 bases at J, with 16 bases between the two ends. As DNA, the CDR3 is TGTGCCAGCAGCCCGGGAGAGTCCGGGGAGCAGTTCTTC. Translating it yields CASSPGESGEQFF.

This clone showed up just a few times. This chain joins TRBV5-1 and TRBJ2-5; D possibly matches TRBD1 or TRBD2 (6 bases each). The germline V and J ends were trimmed by 2 bases and 1 base, with 30 bases remaining between them. The CDR3 length is 21 residues. Germline V lookup: CDR1 SGHRS, CDR2 YFSETQ. In DNA form, the CDR3 reads TGCGCCAGCAGCTTACCAAGGGACACCCCCTCCGGAGGGGGGCCCCAAGAGACCCAGTACTTC. It translates to CASSLPRDTPSGGGPQETQYF.

The chain carries TRBV19 and TRBJ1-5; a possible D gene is TRBD1 (5 bases). Germline-derived CDR1 and CDR2 are LNHDA and SQIVND (reference sequence). The length of the CDR3 is 14 residues. Deletions cut 7 bases from V and 5 bases from J, with 15 bases between. The CDR3 DNA reads as TGTGCCAGTACCGATCATCGGGGGGATCAGCCCCAGCATTTT. It yields the protein CASTDHRGDQPQHF.

This clone appeared a single time. This chain connects TRBV10-1 to TRBJ2-5; tentative D call: TRBD1 (6 bases). The CDR3 sequence is 16 residues long. Trimming cost V 4 bases and J 2 bases, with 17 bases left between them. The germline gives CDR1 WNHNN, CDR2 SYGVQD (reference sequence). The CDR3 loop is CASSGTRDISQETQYF. The CDR3 DNA follows: TGCGCCAGCAGTGGAACTCGGGACATAAGTCAAGAGACCCAGTACTTC.